This T cell receptor beta chain was captured in a study of CD4 T cells in relation to SARS-CoV-2 and coronaviruses. As for the study in general: ViraFEST: approximately 10-day antigen culture of PBMCs, then TCR beta CDR3 sequencing. Study-wide points: This crossreactivity analysis covered spike protein alone, no other viral proteins.

This clone was seen only a few times. Its cognate antigen is unknown. Unexposed donor CD4+ T cells date from 2011-2018, before the COVID-19 pandemic. The cells were cultured for about ten days before CD4+ T cells were isolated. Cells permitting, SARS-CoV-2 S/N and four cold-coronavirus spikes were tested on unexposed-donor CD4+ T cells. Libraries were prepared by immunoSEQ multiplex PCR; TCRdb keeps only in-frame clonotypes and omits some of them. In the table there are under 30,000 clones, about 73% of which are singletons. V was pared by 4 bases and J by 1 base, with 3 bases between. The CDR3 spans 11 residues. From germline, CDR1 is SGHRS and CDR2 YFSETQ.

The clonotype originates from a human donor in good health. The chain links TRBV5-1 to TRBJ2-7; D remains unclear. Material for sequencing was CD4+ T cells from PBMCs, cultured in vitro. CDR3 nucleotide sequence: TGCGCCAGCAGCGGGTCCTACGAGCAGTACTTC. Amino acid sequence: CASSGSYEQYF.